This TCR beta chain is drawn from a study of neurological immune-mediated disorders. This clonotype has at least ten counts. Its target is unknown. The unsorted libraries were produced from 2 million PBMCs held at -80 C. The CDR3 spans 18 residues. CDR1 SGDLS and CDR2 YYNGEE come from the germline V gene. The ends were cut back, 0 bases at V and 9 bases at J, with 25 bases in the middle. Study outcomes and limitations: Across subjects, no CDR3 amino acid sequence appeared in expanded clones of more than one subject, a finding that suggested private repertoires in all groups.

The cDNA was produced through 5'RACE with 10-nucleotide random UMIs. The output of every sequencing run exceeded 160 million TCR-beta sequences, derived from 15-18 subjects. A single record per CDR3 protein comes from TCRdb applying MiXCR to the 5' RACE reads. This table has 25,000 to 30,000 distinct CDR3 sequences, about 6.2% appearing once. The receptor's source is a woman aged 45 to 65 in good health. The sample taken for sequencing was PBMCs. This rearrangement joins TRBV9 to TRBJ2-1; D is uncertain. The CDR3, as DNA: TGTGCCAGCAGCGTAGTCAGCGCCACCAGACTTACCGCCGGTGAGCAGTTCTTC. The encoded protein is CASSVVSATRLTAGEQFF. Full variable domain (missing parts from reference TRBV9 and TRBJ2-1): DSGVTQTPKHLITATGQRVTLRCSPRSGDLSVYWYQQSLDQGLQFLIQYYNGEERAKGNILERFSAQQFPDLHSELNLSSLELGDSALYFCASSVVSATRLTAGEQFFGPGTRLTVL.